This passage covers 32 T cell receptor beta chains from one sample sequenced in a study of identical twins. TCRdb processed the 5' RACE reads anew with MiXCR; each CDR3 protein has one entry. This sample yields about 1.7 million distinct CDR3 sequences, of which 32% are seen a single time; about 0.25% belongs to the top ten. The sample consisted of cord blood. The receptors come from a newborn girl in good health.

A word on this clonotype: Since a much larger clone is just one base distant, this may be a read error. The chain combines TRBV6-2 or TRBV6-3 with TRBJ1-1; the D gene is possibly TRBD1 (6 bases). In germline, CDR1 is MNHEY, CDR2 SVGEGT. The V end lost 5 bases, the J end lost 2 bases, and 9 bases lay between the germline ends. CDR3 size: 13 residues. In DNA, the CDR3 is TGTGCCAGCAGTGGGGGACACAACACTGAAGCTTTCTTT. It translates to CASSGGHNTEAFF.

Here the CDR3 DNA reads TGTGCCAGCAAACTGGCGGGGGGAAGAAGGCAAGAGACCCAGTACTTC. Translation: CASKLAGGRRQETQYF. The V call is TRBV12-3 or TRBV12-4, the J call TRBJ2-5; 8 bases agree with TRBD2. V trimming: 7 bases; J trimming: 2 bases; junction bases outside the gene matches: 12. The CDR3 is made up of 16 amino acids.

The CDR3 nucleotides are TGTGCCAGCAGACCACCAGCGGGGTACGAGCAGTACTTC. Translation gives CASRPPAGYEQYF. The chain has TRBV6-6 and TRBJ2-7, with 7 bases fitting TRBD2. CDR1 MNHNY and CDR2 SVGAGI come from the germline V gene (reference sequence). V gave up 6 bases and J gave up 4 bases; unmatched junction bases: 6. The CDR3 runs to 13 residues.

In regard to this clonotype: The junction departs from the called germline gene at one end, perhaps through a read error. V is TRBV11-2 and J is TRBJ2-4, with 13 bases matching TRBD2. CDR1 is SGHAT, CDR2 FQNNGV, per germline. The CDR3 extends over 15 amino acids. CDR3 loop: CASSLETSGGSEQSF. CDR3 nucleotide sequence: TGTGCCAGCAGCTTAGAGACTAGCGGGGGGAGCGAGCAGTCCTTC.

The chain uses TRBV10-3 and TRBJ2-1, with TRBD2 identical over 16 bases. Per the germline V gene, CDR1 is ENHRY and CDR2 is SYGVKD. After removal of 0 bases from V and 4 bases from J, the junction contained 6 bases not matched to a gene. The CDR3 loop spans 19 amino acids. CDR3 nucleotide sequence: TGTGCCATCAGTGAGTCCGGGACTAGCGGGAGGGCGAGGTACAATGAGCAGTTCTTC. Protein sequence: CAISESGTSGRARYNEQFF.

This clonotype showed up just a few times. The rearrangement uses TRBV29-1 and TRBJ2-5, with D perhaps TRBD1 or TRBD2 (5 bases each). The germline CDR1 and CDR2 sequences are SQVTM and ANQGSEA. There are 16 residues in the CDR3. Trimming took off 0 bases at V and 1 base at J, with 15 bases between the two ends. As DNA, the CDR3 is TGCAGCGTTGAAGAGGGGCAGGACGGGGCCCAAGAGACCCAGTACTTC. Translated, it gives CSVEEGQDGAQETQYF. Filled out from reference TRBV29-1 and TRBJ2-5, the complete variable domain reads SAVISQKPSRDICQRGTSLTIQCQVDSQVTMMFWYRQQPGQSLTLIATANQGSEATYESGFVIDKFPISRPNLTFSTLTVSNMSPEDSSIYLCSVEEGQDGAQETQYFGPGTRLLVL.

The chain recombines TRBV29-1 with TRBJ1-5; no firm D call. Trimming took off 4 bases at V and 4 bases at J, with 11 bases between the two ends. Germline lookup yields CDR1 SQVTM and CDR2 ANQGSEA. The CDR3 consists of 13 residues. The CDR3, as DNA: TGCAGCGTTGGAGTTGCGAGGAATCAGCCCCAGCATTTT. Amino acids: CSVGVARNQPQHF.

This clonotype has only a few counts. The chain employs TRBV20-1 and TRBJ2-1; D might be TRBD1 (5 bases). This CDR3 is 14 amino acids long. With 2 bases removed from V and 0 bases from J, the gap between germline ends came to 8 bases. Germline V CDR1 and CDR2: DFQATT, SNEGSKA (reference sequence). CDR3 sequence: CSARSGHSYNEQFF. CDR3 DNA: TGCAGTGCTAGATCCGGACACTCCTACAATGAGCAGTTCTTC.

CDR3 in amino acids: CSAQEGLAGNTDTQYF. CDR3 nucleotide sequence: TGCAGTGCCCAAGAGGGACTAGCGGGAAACACAGATACGCAGTATTTT. This chain links TRBV20-1 with TRBJ2-3, with 13 bases lining up with TRBD2. The trim removed 6 bases at V and 2 bases at J, leaving 8 bases unmatched. The CDR3 is 16 amino acids. The V gene's germline CDR1 is DFQATT and CDR2 SNEGSKA (reference sequence).

This clonotype showed up just a few times. The chain carries TRBV10-3 and TRBJ2-7, with 9 bases lining up with TRBD1. The trim removed 4 bases at V and 0 bases at J, leaving 16 bases unmatched. The CDR3 runs to 19 residues. Germline lookup yields CDR1 ENHRY and CDR2 SYGVKD. CDR3 in DNA: TGTGCCATCAGTGTGGTCGGGACAGGGCCACTAGATCGCTCCTACGAGCAGTACTTC. It encodes CAISVVGTGPLDRSYEQYF.

The rearrangement links TRBV10-3 to TRBJ2-5; D gene uncertain. The CDR3 extends over 13 amino acids. Trimming stripped 2 bases from V and 5 bases from J, with 9 bases between. Germline V gene data show CDR1 as ENHRY and CDR2 as SYGVKD. The CDR3 DNA reads TGTGCCATCAGTGAGACTGGGTGGGAGACCCAGTACTTC. Its protein product is CAISETGWETQYF.

The chain joins TRBV5-1 to TRBJ2-2, with D perhaps TRBD1 (5 bases). The V end lost 0 bases, the J end lost 8 bases, and 11 bases lay between the germline ends. The CDR3 is 14 residues long. Germline CDR1 reads SGHRS; CDR2 reads YFSETQ. In nucleotides, the CDR3 is TGCGCCAGCAGCTTGGAGGGGATTATAGGGGAGCTGTTTTTT. It codes for CASSLEGIIGELFF.

The table lists this clonotype with a few counts. This chain joins TRBV27 and TRBJ1-5, with 7 bases fitting TRBD1. Losses at the gene ends were 4 bases for V and 3 bases for J; bases not matched to a gene: 9. The CDR3 sequence is 16 residues long. CDR1 and CDR2 (germline): MNHEY, SMNVEV (reference sequence). CDR3 protein: CASSSMTGKFNQPQHF. In DNA form, the CDR3 reads TGTGCCAGCAGTTCGATGACAGGGAAGTTCAATCAGCCCCAGCATTTT.

This clonotype has more than one count but fewer than ten. The chain combines TRBV20-1 with TRBJ2-5; 12 bases agree with TRBD2. The V gene end was trimmed by 0 bases and the J gene end by 1 base; junction bases not matched to a gene: 9. Germline lookup yields CDR1 DFQATT and CDR2 SNEGSKA (reference sequence). The CDR3 sequence is 18 residues long. CDR3 loop: CSARDLLTSGSRQETQYF. In nucleotides, the CDR3 is TGCAGTGCTAGAGATCTCTTGACTAGCGGGAGCCGCCAAGAGACCCAGTACTTC.

The rearrangement uses TRBV12-3 or TRBV12-4 and TRBJ1-2; D ambiguous. The CDR3 sequence is 15 residues long. V lost 6 bases and J 4 bases, leaving 18 bases between the germline ends. The CDR3 bases are TGTGCCAGCAGCCTGGACGGGAGGGAGGTCTATGGCTACACCTTC. Translation: CASSLDGREVYGYTF.

V and J are TRBV4-1 and TRBJ1-1, with 7 bases lining up with TRBD1. The CDR3 has 14 residues. V was pared by 11 bases and J by 1 base, with 10 bases of the junction left unmatched. Germline lookup yields CDR1 MGHRA and CDR2 YSYEKL. CDR3 sequence (DNA): TGCGCCTCTCGAGACAGGGCAAAGAACACTGAAGCTTTCTTT. It codes for CASRDRAKNTEAFF.

On this clonotype: A much larger clone differs from this one at a single base, so this may be a read error. The chain links TRBV29-1 to TRBJ1-1, with D perhaps matching TRBD1 (5 bases). Germline V gene data show CDR1 as SQVTM and CDR2 as ANQGSEA. The CDR3 has 11 residues. The CDR3 DNA is TGCAGCGTTGCAGGGAACGCTGAAGCTTTCTTT. Its protein is CSVAGNAEAFF.

This chain joins TRBV14 and TRBJ1-1; D not resolved. The CDR3 has 15 amino acids. Germline V gene data show CDR1 as SGHDN and CDR2 as FVKESK. Deletions cut 1 base from V and 0 bases from J, with 9 bases between. CDR3 residues: CASSQAILMNTEAFF. In nucleotides, the CDR3 is TGTGCCAGCAGCCAAGCGATCCTTATGAACACTGAAGCTTTCTTT.

V usage is TRBV6-5 and J usage is TRBJ2-2; D may be TRBD2 (5 bases). Germline CDR1 and CDR2: MNHEY and SVGAGI. The CDR3 is made up of 14 amino acids. V gave up 8 bases and J gave up 2 bases, with 12 bases separating them. CDR3 loop: CASGELTNTGELFF. The CDR3, as DNA: TGTGCCAGCGGGGAGCTTACTAACACCGGGGAGCTGTTTTTT.

The sample holds a few counts of this clonotype. V gene TRBV2 combines with J gene TRBJ1-1; D is ambiguous. Deletions cut 6 bases from V and 1 base from J, with 12 bases between. The CDR3 covers 14 residues. Germline V gene lookup returns CDR1 SNHLY and CDR2 FYNNEI. CDR3 in DNA: TGTGCCAGCAGCTATACAGTACGGAACACTGAAGCTTTCTTT. Protein: CASSYTVRNTEAFF.

The J gene is TRBJ2-7, the V gene TRBV5-1; 7 bases are a match to TRBD1. Germline CDR1 and CDR2: SGHRS and YFSETQ. CDR3 length: 16 residues. Trimming took 0 bases from V and 1 from J; bases not matched to a gene: 7. CDR3 nucleotides: TGCGCCAGCAGCTTGGTGACGGGACAGCCTTCCTACGAGCAGTACTTC. It encodes CASSLVTGQPSYEQYF.

Regarding this clonotype: At one of its ends the junction is not consistent with the germline gene, which may arise from a read error. V is TRBV28 and J is TRBJ1-2; D not certain. From germline, CDR1 is MDHEN and CDR2 SYDVKM. The CDR3 has 15 residues. The chain's CDR3 is CTSSLTGPRNYGYTF. In DNA, the CDR3 is TGTACCAGCAGTTTGACCGGGCCACGTAACTATGGCTACACCTTC.

The J gene is TRBJ2-2, the V gene TRBV20-1; D gene ambiguous. The length of the CDR3 is 11 residues. V was trimmed by 5 bases and J by 8 bases, leaving 9 bases between them. Germline CDR1 and CDR2: DFQATT and SNEGSKA (reference sequence). This CDR3 is CSAPLQGELFF. In nucleotides, the CDR3 is TGCAGTGCTCCTCTGCAGGGGGAGCTGTTTTTT.

Only a few counts were recorded for this clonotype. The chain combines TRBV20-1 with TRBJ1-6, with D perhaps matching TRBD1 (6 bases). This CDR3 has 17 residues. Germline V gene data show CDR1 as DFQATT and CDR2 as SNEGSKA (reference sequence). Trimming left V 1 base short and J 0 bases short, with 13 bases between. Written as DNA, the CDR3 is TGCAGTGCTAGAGGACAGGTTGGGAGCTCCTATAATTCACCCCTCCACTTT. Protein: CSARGQVGSSYNSPLHF.

There are a few counts of this clonotype. CDR3: CASLEDSKGQFF. In DNA, the CDR3 is TGTGCCAGCTTGGAGGACTCCAAGGGACAGTTCTTC. V usage is TRBV2 and J usage is TRBJ2-1, with D perhaps matching TRBD2 (5 bases). Trimming took off 8 bases at V and 13 bases at J, with 18 bases between the two ends. This CDR3 spans 12 amino acids. Germline-derived CDR1 and CDR2 are SNHLY and FYNNEI.

This chain uses TRBV3-1 with TRBJ2-1; 12 bases map to TRBD2. Unmatched junction bases numbered 17, after V lost 3 bases and J lost 14 bases. Per the germline V gene, CDR1 is LGHDT and CDR2 is YNNKEL (reference sequence). The length of the CDR3 is 17 residues. The CDR3 here is CASSHLRFASGGAWKFF. As DNA, the CDR3 is TGTGCCAGCAGCCATTTAAGGTTCGCTAGCGGGGGGGCGTGGAAGTTCTTC.

This clonotype was recorded at least ten times. This chain uses TRBV29-1 with TRBJ2-7; TRBD1 aligns across 9 bases. Trimming at V came to 1 base and at J to 2 bases, leaving 6 bases not matched to a gene. CDR1 is SQVTM, CDR2 ANQGSEA, per germline. The CDR3 sequence is 15 residues long. CDR3 sequence: CSVEAWTGATYEQYF. The CDR3 DNA sequence: TGCAGCGTTGAAGCTTGGACAGGGGCCACCTACGAGCAGTACTTC.

The chain couples TRBV4-1 to TRBJ1-5; 9 positions agree with TRBD1. Germline-derived CDR1 and CDR2 are MGHRA and YSYEKL. This CDR3 has 17 residues. V lost 0 bases and J lost 2; bases outside the gene matches: 5. This CDR3 is CASSQDPGQGGNQPQHF. DNA of the CDR3: TGCGCCAGCAGCCAAGACCCGGGACAGGGCGGCAATCAGCCCCAGCATTTT.

The chain carries TRBV30 and TRBJ1-5; 8 positions agree with TRBD1. The ends lost 4 bases at V and 4 bases at J; junction bases unmatched: 6. The V gene's germline CDR1 is GTSNPN and CDR2 SVGIG (reference sequence). This CDR3 has 14 amino acids. CDR3 nucleotide sequence: TGTGCCTGGAAGGGGACAGGTGTTAATCAGCCCCAGCATTTT. Protein: CAWKGTGVNQPQHF.

This clonotype was seen a few times. The V call is TRBV2, the J call TRBJ2-7; TRBD1 is a possible D gene (6 bases). The CDR3 loop spans 14 amino acids. Per the germline V gene, CDR1 is SNHLY and CDR2 is FYNNEI. V gave up 4 bases and J gave up 2 bases, with 12 bases separating them. Written as DNA, the CDR3 is TGTGCCAGCAGTGTAGGGGACACTACCTACGAGCAGTACTTC. Amino acids: CASSVGDTTYEQYF.

Only a few counts were recorded for this clonotype. This chain joins TRBV28 and TRBJ2-3; TRBD2 agrees at 8 bases. Trimming cost V 2 bases and J 4 bases; bases outside gene matches: 11. This CDR3 is 17 amino acids long. CDR1 is MDHEN, CDR2 SYDVKM, per germline. The CDR3 bases are TGTGCCAGCAGTTTAGCGCGGGAGGCCCAGTTTCCAGATACGCAGTATTTT. It yields the protein CASSLAREAQFPDTQYF.

This clonotype has a handful of counts. J is TRBJ2-1 and V is TRBV6-1, with D unresolved. Germline V CDR1 and CDR2: MNHNS, SASEGT. This CDR3 is 14 amino acids long. With 0 bases removed from V and 6 bases from J, the gap between germline ends came to 9 bases. CDR3 in DNA: TGTGCCAGCAGTGAAGCGGGGTGGGGCAATGAGCAGTTCTTC. Translation gives CASSEAGWGNEQFF.